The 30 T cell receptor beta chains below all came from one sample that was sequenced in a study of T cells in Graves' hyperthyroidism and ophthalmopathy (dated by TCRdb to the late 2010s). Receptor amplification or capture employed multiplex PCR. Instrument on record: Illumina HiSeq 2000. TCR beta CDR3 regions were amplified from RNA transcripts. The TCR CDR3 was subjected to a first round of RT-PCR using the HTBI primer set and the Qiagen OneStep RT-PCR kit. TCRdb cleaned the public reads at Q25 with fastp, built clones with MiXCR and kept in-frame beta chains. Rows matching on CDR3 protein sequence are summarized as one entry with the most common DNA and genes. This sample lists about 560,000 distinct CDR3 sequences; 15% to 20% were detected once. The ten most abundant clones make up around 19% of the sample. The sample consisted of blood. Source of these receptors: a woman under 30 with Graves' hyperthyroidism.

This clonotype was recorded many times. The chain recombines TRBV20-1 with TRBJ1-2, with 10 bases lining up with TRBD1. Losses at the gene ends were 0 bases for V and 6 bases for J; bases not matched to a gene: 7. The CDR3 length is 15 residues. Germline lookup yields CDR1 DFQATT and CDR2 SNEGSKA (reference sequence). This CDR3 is CSARDLGTGDDGYTF. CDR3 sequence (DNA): TGCAGTGCTAGAGATTTGGGGACAGGGGACGATGGCTACACCTTC.

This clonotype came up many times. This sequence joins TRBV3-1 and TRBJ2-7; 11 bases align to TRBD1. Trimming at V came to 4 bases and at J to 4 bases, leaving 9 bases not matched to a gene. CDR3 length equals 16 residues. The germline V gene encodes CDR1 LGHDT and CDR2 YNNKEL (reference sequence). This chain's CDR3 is CASSPNLWDRGYEQYF. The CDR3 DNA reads TGTGCCAGCAGCCCGAACCTATGGGACAGGGGGTACGAGCAGTACTTC.

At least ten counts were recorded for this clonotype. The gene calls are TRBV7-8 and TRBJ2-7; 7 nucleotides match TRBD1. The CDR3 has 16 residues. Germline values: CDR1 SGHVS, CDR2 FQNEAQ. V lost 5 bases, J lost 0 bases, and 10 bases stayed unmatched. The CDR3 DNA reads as TGTGCCAGCAGCCCCCGACAGGGCTCCGACTCCTACGAGCAGTACTTC. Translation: CASSPRQGSDSYEQYF.

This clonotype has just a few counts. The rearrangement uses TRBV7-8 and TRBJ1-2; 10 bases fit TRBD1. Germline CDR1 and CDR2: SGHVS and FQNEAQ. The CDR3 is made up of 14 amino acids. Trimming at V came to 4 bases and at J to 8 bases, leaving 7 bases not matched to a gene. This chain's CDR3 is CASSSRQGARGYTF. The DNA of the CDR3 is TGTGCCAGCAGCTCCCGACAGGGGGCGCGGGGCTACACCTTC.

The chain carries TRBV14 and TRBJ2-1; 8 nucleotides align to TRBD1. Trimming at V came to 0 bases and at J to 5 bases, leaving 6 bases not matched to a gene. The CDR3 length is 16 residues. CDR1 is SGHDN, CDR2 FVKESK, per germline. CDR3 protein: CASSQDRTGLDNEQFF. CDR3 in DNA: TGTGCCAGCAGCCAAGATCGGACAGGGCTCGACAATGAGCAGTTCTTC.

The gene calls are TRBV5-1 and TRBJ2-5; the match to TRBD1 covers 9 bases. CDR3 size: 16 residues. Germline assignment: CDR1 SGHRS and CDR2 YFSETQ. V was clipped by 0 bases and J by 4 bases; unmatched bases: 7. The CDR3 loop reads CASSLEGQGLLETQYF. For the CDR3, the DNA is TGCGCCAGCAGCTTGGAAGGACAGGGGCTCCTAGAGACCCAGTACTTC.

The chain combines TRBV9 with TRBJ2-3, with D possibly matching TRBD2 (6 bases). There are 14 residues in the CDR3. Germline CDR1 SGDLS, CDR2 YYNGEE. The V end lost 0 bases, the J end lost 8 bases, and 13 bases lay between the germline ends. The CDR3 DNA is TGTGCCAGCAGCGTAGTCGAGACCGGGGGTACGCAGTATTTT. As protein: CASSVVETGGTQYF. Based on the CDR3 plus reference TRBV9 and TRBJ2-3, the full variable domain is DSGVTQTPKHLITATGQRVTLRCSPRSGDLSVYWYQQSLDQGLQFLIQYYNGEERAKGNILERFSAQQFPDLHSELNLSSLELGDSALYFCASSVVETGGTQYFGPGTRLTVL.

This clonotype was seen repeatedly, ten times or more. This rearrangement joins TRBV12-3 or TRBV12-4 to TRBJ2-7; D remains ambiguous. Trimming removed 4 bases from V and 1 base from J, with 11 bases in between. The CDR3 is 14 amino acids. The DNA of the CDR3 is TGTGCCAGCAGTTCCGCCGGGCCATCCTACGAGCAGTACTTC. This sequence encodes CASSSAGPSYEQYF.

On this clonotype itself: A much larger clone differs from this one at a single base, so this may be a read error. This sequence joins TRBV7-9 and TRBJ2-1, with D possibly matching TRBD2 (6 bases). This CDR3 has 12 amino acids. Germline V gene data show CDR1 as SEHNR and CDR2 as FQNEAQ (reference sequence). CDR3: CASRPTSYEQLF. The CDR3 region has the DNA TGTGCCAGCAGACCTACTAGCTATGAGCAGCTCTTC. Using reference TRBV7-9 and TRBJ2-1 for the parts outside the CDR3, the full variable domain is DTGVSQNPRHKITKRGQNVTFRCDPISEHNRLYWYRQTLGQGPEFLTYFQNEAQLEKSRLLSDRFSAERPKGSFSTLEIQRTEQGDSAMYLCASRPTSYEQLFGPGTRLTVL.

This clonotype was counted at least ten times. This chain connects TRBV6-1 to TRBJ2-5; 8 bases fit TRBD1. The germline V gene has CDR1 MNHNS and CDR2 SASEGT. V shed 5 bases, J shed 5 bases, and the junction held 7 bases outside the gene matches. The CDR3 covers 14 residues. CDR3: CASSSPTGAETQYF. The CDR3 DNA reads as TGTGCCAGCAGTTCCCCGACAGGGGCCGAGACCCAGTACTTC.

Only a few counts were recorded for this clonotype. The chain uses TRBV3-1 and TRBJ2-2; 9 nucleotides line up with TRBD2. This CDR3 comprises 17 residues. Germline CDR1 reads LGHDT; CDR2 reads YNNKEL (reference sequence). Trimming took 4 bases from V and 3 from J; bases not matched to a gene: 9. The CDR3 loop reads CASSRVVAGADTGELFF. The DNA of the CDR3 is TGTGCCAGCAGCCGTGTCGTAGCGGGGGCGGACACCGGGGAGCTGTTTTTT.

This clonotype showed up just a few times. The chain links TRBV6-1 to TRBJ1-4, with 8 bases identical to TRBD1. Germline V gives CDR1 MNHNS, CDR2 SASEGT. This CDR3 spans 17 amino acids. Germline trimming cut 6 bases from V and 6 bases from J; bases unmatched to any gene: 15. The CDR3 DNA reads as TGTGCCAGCAGGCCGGACAGGGATGCGCTGTCAGATGAAAAACTGTTTTTT. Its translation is CASRPDRDALSDEKLFF.

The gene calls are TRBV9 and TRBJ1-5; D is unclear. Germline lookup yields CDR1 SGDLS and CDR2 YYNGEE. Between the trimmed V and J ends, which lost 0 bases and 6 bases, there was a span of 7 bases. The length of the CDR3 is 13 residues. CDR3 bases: TGTGCCAGCAGCGTAGAGGAGACTCAGCCCCAGCATTTT. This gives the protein CASSVEETQPQHF.

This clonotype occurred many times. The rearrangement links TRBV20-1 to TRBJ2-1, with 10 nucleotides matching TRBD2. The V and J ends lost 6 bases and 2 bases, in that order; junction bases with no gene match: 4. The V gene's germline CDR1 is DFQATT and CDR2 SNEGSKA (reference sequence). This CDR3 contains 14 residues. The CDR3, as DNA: TGCAGTGCCCTGGGGACTAGCGCCTACAATGAGCAGTTCTTC. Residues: CSALGTSAYNEQFF.

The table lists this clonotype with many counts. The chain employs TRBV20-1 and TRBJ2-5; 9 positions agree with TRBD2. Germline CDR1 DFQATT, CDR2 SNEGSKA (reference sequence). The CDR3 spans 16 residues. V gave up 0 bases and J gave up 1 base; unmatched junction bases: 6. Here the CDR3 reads CSARDRIAGAQETQYF. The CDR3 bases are TGCAGTGCTAGAGATAGAATAGCGGGGGCCCAAGAGACCCAGTACTTC.

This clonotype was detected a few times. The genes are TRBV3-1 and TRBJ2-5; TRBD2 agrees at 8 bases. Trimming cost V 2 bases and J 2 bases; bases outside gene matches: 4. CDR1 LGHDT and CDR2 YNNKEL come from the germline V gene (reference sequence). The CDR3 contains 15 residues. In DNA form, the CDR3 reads TGTGCCAGCAGCCAACGGGGGGGATTACAAGAGACCCAGTACTTC. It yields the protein CASSQRGGLQETQYF.

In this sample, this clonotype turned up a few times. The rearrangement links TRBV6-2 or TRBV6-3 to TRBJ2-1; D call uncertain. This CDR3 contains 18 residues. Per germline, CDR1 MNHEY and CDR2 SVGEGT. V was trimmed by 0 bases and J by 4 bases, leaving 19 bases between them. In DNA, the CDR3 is TGTGCCAGCAGTTACTCTAGGGCAGTTACTCAAGGGTACAATGAGCAGTTCTTC. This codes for CASSYSRAVTQGYNEQFF.

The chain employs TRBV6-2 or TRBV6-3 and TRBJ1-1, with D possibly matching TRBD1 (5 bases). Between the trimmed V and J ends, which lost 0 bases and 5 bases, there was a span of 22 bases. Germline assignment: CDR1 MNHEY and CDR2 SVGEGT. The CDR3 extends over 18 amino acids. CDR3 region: CASSYSILGAAIRTEAFF. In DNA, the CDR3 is TGTGCCAGCAGTTACTCAATTTTAGGGGCGGCAATAAGGACTGAAGCTTTCTTT.

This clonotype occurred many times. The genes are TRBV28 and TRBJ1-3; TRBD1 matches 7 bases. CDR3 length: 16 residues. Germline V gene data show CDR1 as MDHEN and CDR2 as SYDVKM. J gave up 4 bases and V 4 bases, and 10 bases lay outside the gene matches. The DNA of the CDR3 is TGTGCCAGCAGTTCACACAGGGGAGTGGGCGGAAACACCATATATTTT. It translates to CASSSHRGVGGNTIYF.

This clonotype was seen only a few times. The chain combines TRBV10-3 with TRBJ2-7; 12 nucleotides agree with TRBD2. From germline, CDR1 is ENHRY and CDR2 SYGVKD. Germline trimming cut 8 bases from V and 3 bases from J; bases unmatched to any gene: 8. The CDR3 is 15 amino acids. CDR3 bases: TGTGCCATCCGGGAGACTAGCGGGGGAATCTACGAGCAGTACTTC. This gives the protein CAIRETSGGIYEQYF.

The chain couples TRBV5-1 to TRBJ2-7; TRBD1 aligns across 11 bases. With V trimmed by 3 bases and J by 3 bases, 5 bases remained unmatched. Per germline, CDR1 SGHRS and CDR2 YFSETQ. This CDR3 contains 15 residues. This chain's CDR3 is CASSYRDRGNYEQYF. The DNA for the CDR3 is TGCGCCAGCAGCTACCGGGACAGGGGGAACTACGAGCAGTACTTC.

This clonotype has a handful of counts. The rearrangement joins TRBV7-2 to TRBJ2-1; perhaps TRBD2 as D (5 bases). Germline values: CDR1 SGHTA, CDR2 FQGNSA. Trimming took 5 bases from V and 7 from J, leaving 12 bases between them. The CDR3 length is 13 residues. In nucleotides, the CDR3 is TGTGCCAGCAGCCTCCGGGTAGCGAATGAGCAGTTCTTC. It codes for CASSLRVANEQFF.

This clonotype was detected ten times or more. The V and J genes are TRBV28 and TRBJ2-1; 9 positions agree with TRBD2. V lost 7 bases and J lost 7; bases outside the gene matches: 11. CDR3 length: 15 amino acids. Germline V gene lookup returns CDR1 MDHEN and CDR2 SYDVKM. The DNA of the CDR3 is TGTGCCAGCAACGCGAGGCTAGCGGGATGGAATGAGCAGTTCTTC. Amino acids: CASNARLAGWNEQFF. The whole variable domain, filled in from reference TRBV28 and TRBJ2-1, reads DVKVTQSSRYLVKRTGEKVFLECVQDMDHENMFWYRQDPGLGLRLIYFSYDVKMKEKGDIPEGYSVSREKKERFSLILESASTNQTSMYLCASNARLAGWNEQFFGPGTRLTVL.

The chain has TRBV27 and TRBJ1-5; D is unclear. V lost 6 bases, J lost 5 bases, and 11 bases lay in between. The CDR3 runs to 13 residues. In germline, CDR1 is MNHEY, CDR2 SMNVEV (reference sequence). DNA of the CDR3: TGTGCCAGCAGCGGTACTGGTTATCAGCCCCAGCATTTT. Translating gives CASSGTGYQPQHF.

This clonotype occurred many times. CDR3 loop: CSAGTGSLEQYF. In DNA form, the CDR3 reads TGCAGCGCTGGGACAGGTTCCTTGGAGCAGTACTTC. The chain carries TRBV29-1 and TRBJ2-7, with 8 bases matching TRBD1. In germline, CDR1 is SQVTM, CDR2 ANQGSEA. V was clipped by 7 bases and J by 7 bases; unmatched bases: 9. This CDR3 spans 12 amino acids.

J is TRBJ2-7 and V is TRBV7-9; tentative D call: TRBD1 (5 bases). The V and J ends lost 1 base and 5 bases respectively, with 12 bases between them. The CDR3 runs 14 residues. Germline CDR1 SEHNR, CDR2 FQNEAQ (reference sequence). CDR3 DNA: TGTGCCAGCAGCTTAGTTGCAGGGCACCACGAGCAGTACTTC. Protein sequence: CASSLVAGHHEQYF.

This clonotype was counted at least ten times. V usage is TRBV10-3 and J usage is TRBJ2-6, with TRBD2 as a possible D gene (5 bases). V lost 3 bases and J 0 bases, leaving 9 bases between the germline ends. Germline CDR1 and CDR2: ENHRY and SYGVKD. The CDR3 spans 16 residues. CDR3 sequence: CAISEGRDSGANVLTF. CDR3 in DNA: TGTGCCATCAGTGAAGGACGGGACTCTGGGGCCAACGTCCTGACTTTC.

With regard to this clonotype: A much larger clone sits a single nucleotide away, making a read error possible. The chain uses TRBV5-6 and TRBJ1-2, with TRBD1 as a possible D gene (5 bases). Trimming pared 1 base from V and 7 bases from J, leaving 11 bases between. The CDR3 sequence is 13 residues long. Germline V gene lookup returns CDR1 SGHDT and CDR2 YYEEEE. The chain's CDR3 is CASSLTQDCGYTF. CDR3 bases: TGTGCCAGCAGCTTGACACAGGACTGTGGCTACACCTTC.

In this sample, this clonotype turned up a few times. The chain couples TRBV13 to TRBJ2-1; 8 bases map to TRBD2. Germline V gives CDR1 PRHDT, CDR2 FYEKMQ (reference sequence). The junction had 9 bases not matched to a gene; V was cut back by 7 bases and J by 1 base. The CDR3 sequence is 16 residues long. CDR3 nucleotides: TGTGCCAGCATCCCCGGGGGGGACCTTTCCTACAATGAGCAGTTCTTC. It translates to CASIPGGDLSYNEQFF.

The CDR3 DNA reads as TGTGCCAGCAGTTTAAGAGGGACGTACGAAAGTGGACTGTTTTTT. Translation gives CASSLRGTYESGLFF. The chain has TRBV12-3 or TRBV12-4 and TRBJ1-4; D is perhaps TRBD1 (5 bases). This CDR3 region has 15 residues. Trimming stripped 2 bases from V and 13 bases from J, with 20 bases between.